The next 21 T cell receptor beta chains were all read from a single sample in a study of a mutant IDH1 vaccine in newly diagnosed glioma. Time point given: baseline, week 1 (first vaccination visit). The treatment was: pre-vaccination baseline after standard-of-care therapy. The method was immunoSEQ multiplex PCR; TCRdb's version includes in-frame clones alone and lacks a portion of them. The data show roughly 70,000 clones, with 80% to 90% seen just once and around 3% held by the top ten. The specimen comprised PBMCs, sampled from a glioma patient treated with radiotherapy, temozolomide or both. These receptors were obtained from a man aged 25 to 40 with glioma.

This sequence joins TRBV7-9 and TRBJ1-6, with a possible D match to TRBD1 (6 bases). Trimming stripped 3 bases from V and 0 bases from J, with 12 bases between. CDR1 and CDR2 from the germline V gene are SEHNR and FQNEAQ (reference sequence). This CDR3 comprises 17 residues. CDR3: CASSLSEGVSYNSPLHF. Here the CDR3 DNA reads TGTGCCAGCAGCTTGAGTGAGGGGGTCTCCTATAATTCACCCCTCCACTTT.

V usage is TRBV19 and J usage is TRBJ2-5; weak D call: TRBD2 (5 bases). The CDR3 has 15 residues. Trimming cost V 4 bases and J 3 bases, with 15 bases left between them. CDR1 is LNHDA, CDR2 SQIVND, per germline (reference sequence). The CDR3 DNA follows: TGTGCCAGTAGTAAGATCAGCGCCGGGGAAGAGACCCAGTACTTC. It specifies CASSKISAGEETQYF. The whole variable domain, filled in from reference TRBV19 and TRBJ2-5, reads DGGITQSPKYLFRKEGQNVTLSCEQNLNHDAMYWYRQDPGQGLRLIYYSQIVNDFQKGDIAEGYSVSREKKESFPLTVTSAQKNPTAFYLCASSKISAGEETQYFGPGTRLLVL.

This rearrangement joins TRBV28 to TRBJ1-6; D gene uncertain. Germline V gives CDR1 MDHEN, CDR2 SYDVKM. The CDR3 runs 18 residues. Trimming shortened V by 2 bases and J by 0 bases, and 14 bases separated the two germline ends. CDR3 coding DNA: TGTGCCAGCAGTTTAATTATGTACCAAAGCTCCTATAATTCACCCCTCCACTTT. As protein: CASSLIMYQSSYNSPLHF.

V and J are TRBV7-9 and TRBJ1-4, with 7 bases identical to TRBD1. The V and J ends lost 5 bases and 6 bases, in that order; junction bases with no gene match: 9. This CDR3 region has 15 residues. The V gene's germline CDR1 is SEHNR and CDR2 FQNEAQ (reference sequence). In DNA, the CDR3 is TGTGCCAGCAGCCCCGGACAGGTGCCTCATGAAAAACTGTTTTTT. Protein: CASSPGQVPHEKLFF.

The chain joins TRBV4-1 to TRBJ1-4, with a weak D call TRBD1 (5 bases). V was shortened by 3 bases and J by 0 bases, with 14 bases between the two germline ends. CDR3 length: 17 amino acids. Germline assignment: CDR1 MGHRA and CDR2 YSYEKL. The CDR3 DNA reads as TGCGCCAGCAGCCAGGGGGGGTTATCTACAACTAATGAAAAACTGTTTTTT. Translating it yields CASSQGGLSTTNEKLFF.

The V and J genes are TRBV4-1 and TRBJ1-2; perhaps TRBD1 as D (5 bases). V lost 1 base and J lost 7, with 19 bases in between. Per germline, CDR1 MGHRA and CDR2 YSYEKL. This CDR3 region has 16 residues. The CDR3 reads CASSQVGGGSGGGYTF. The CDR3 region has the DNA TGCGCCAGCAGCCAAGTGGGTGGGGGATCTGGTGGTGGCTACACCTTC.

The chain employs TRBV6-5 and TRBJ1-2; D remains unclear. The CDR3 runs 13 residues. Per germline, CDR1 MNHEY and CDR2 SVGAGI. V lost 7 bases and J 4 bases, leaving 13 bases between the germline ends. In nucleotides, the CDR3 is TGTGCCAGCAACGAGGGCGGCAGCTATGGCTACACCTTC. It yields the protein CASNEGGSYGYTF.

This chain uses TRBV5-1 with TRBJ2-5, with 10 bases fitting TRBD2. The end of the DNA fits TRBJ2-7 better, so the J call may be wrong. The germline V gene has CDR1 SGHRS and CDR2 YFSETQ. The CDR3 runs to 16 residues. The CDR3 coding sequence is TGCGCCAGCAGGGCTAGCGGGGGCGGAAACTCCTACGAGCAGTACTTC. As protein: CASRASGGGNSYEQYF.

This chain joins TRBV19 and TRBJ2-7; either TRBD1 or TRBD2 may fit D (5 bases each). Trimming stripped 3 bases from V and 8 bases from J, with 14 bases between. The CDR3 totals 13 residues. In germline, CDR1 is LNHDA, CDR2 SQIVND (reference sequence). The CDR3 here is CASSMEPGRQQYF. The CDR3 DNA reads as TGTGCCAGTAGTATGGAACCGGGACGGCAGCAGTACTTC.

V and J are TRBV29-1 and TRBJ1-2; D call uncertain. This CDR3 has 10 amino acids. Germline CDR1 and CDR2: SQVTM and ANQGSEA. Trimming stripped 3 bases from V and 8 bases from J, with 7 bases between. The CDR3 protein is CSVDSLGYTF. The CDR3 DNA sequence: TGCAGCGTTGACAGTCTCGGCTACACCTTC.

The chain recombines TRBV6-6 with TRBJ1-1, with TRBD1 matching over 7 bases. Germline CDR1 reads MNHNY; CDR2 reads SVGAGI (reference sequence). J lost 3 bases, V lost 4 bases, and 11 bases had no gene match. This CDR3 contains 16 residues. For the CDR3, the DNA is TGTGCCAGCAGTTCCCCTAACAGGGGCCCTGACACTGAAGCTTTCTTT. Its protein is CASSSPNRGPDTEAFF.

The rearrangement links TRBV7-6 to TRBJ2-2; D unresolved. CDR3 length equals 15 residues. From germline, CDR1 is SGHVS and CDR2 FNYEAQ. With 1 base removed from V and 4 bases from J, the gap between germline ends came to 10 bases. The CDR3 DNA follows: TGTGCCAGCAGCTTAGTGGCAGAGACCACCGGGGAGCTGTTTTTT. The encoded protein is CASSLVAETTGELFF.

The J gene is TRBJ2-4, the V gene TRBV4-2; TRBD2 is a possible D gene (6 bases). Germline V CDR1 and CDR2: LGHNA, YNFKEQ. With 1 base removed from V and 4 bases from J, the gap between germline ends came to 20 bases. The length of the CDR3 is 18 residues. The DNA for the CDR3 is TGTGCCAGCAGCCAAGGCTATGGTGTCGGCGGGGCGAAAAACATTCAGTACTTC. This translates into CASSQGYGVGGAKNIQYF.

J is TRBJ1-3 and V is TRBV9, with unresolved D. V was cut by 0 bases and J by 0 bases, with 7 bases left in between. From germline, CDR1 is SGDLS and CDR2 YYNGEE. This CDR3 has 15 amino acids. CDR3 loop: CASSVEGSSGNTIYF. The CDR3 DNA sequence: TGTGCCAGCAGCGTAGAGGGCAGCTCTGGAAACACCATATATTTT.

The rearrangement uses TRBV27 and TRBJ2-2, with a weak D call TRBD2 (5 bases). The CDR3 contains 12 residues. From germline, CDR1 is MNHEY and CDR2 SMNVEV (reference sequence). V lost 7 bases and J lost 6, with 9 bases in between. The CDR3 nucleotides read TGTGCCAGCACCGGGGTGGCCGGGGAGCTGTTTTTT. Translating gives CASTGVAGELFF.

The chain carries TRBV5-1 and TRBJ2-2; D not resolved. Germline CDR1 SGHRS, CDR2 YFSETQ. Trimming took off 1 base at V and 2 bases at J, with 6 bases between the two ends. The CDR3 covers 14 residues. The CDR3 DNA is TGCGCCAGCAGCTTGTATGCTAACACCGGGGAGCTGTTTTTT. Its translation: CASSLYANTGELFF.

The chain employs TRBV5-4 and TRBJ1-2, with 9 bases fitting TRBD1. The germline V gene has CDR1 SGHNT and CDR2 YYREEE (reference sequence). Germline trimming cut 5 bases from V and 6 bases from J; bases unmatched to any gene: 8. The CDR3 consists of 14 residues. In DNA form, the CDR3 reads TGTGCCAGCAGTACCACGGACAGGGGTCATGGCTACACCTTC. It specifies CASSTTDRGHGYTF.

This chain joins TRBV6-5 and TRBJ1-1, with a weak D call TRBD1 (5 bases). Trimming took off 2 bases at V and 2 bases at J, with 15 bases between the two ends. The CDR3 is 16 residues long. Germline CDR1 MNHEY, CDR2 SVGAGI. CDR3 nucleotides: TGTGCCAGCAGTTACGCGAGGGTCGACAGAAACACTGAAGCTTTCTTT. Protein sequence: CASSYARVDRNTEAFF.

The gene calls are TRBV5-4 and TRBJ2-5, with D perhaps TRBD2 (6 bases). The ends were cut back, 6 bases at V and 5 bases at J, with 17 bases in the middle. Looked up from germline, CDR1 is SGHNT and CDR2 is YYREEE (reference sequence). The CDR3 is made up of 14 amino acids. The CDR3 DNA follows: TGTGCCAGCACCCAAGAGGACTACATTGAGACCCAGTACTTC. Translated, it gives CASTQEDYIETQYF.

CDR3 in DNA: TGTGCCAGTAAAGCCGGGGATAGGCCCTATGGCTACACCTTC. Its translation is CASKAGDRPYGYTF. This chain links TRBV19 with TRBJ1-2; D is unclear. CDR1 and CDR2 from the germline V gene are LNHDA and SQIVND (reference sequence). The length of the CDR3 is 14 residues. Trimming stripped 7 bases from V and 4 bases from J, with 16 bases between.

The genes are TRBV7-9 and TRBJ2-5; 8 positions match TRBD1. The germline CDR1 and CDR2 sequences are SEHNR and FQNEAQ (reference sequence). Losses at the gene ends were 4 bases for V and 3 bases for J; bases not matched to a gene: 4. The CDR3 sequence is 14 residues long. CDR3 residues: CASSYGQGKETQYF. Here the CDR3 DNA reads TGTGCCAGCAGCTACGGACAGGGAAAAGAGACCCAGTACTTC. Using reference TRBV7-9 and TRBJ2-5 for the parts outside the CDR3, the full variable domain is DTGVSQNPRHKITKRGQNVTFRCDPISEHNRLYWYRQTLGQGPEFLTYFQNEAQLEKSRLLSDRFSAERPKGSFSTLEIQRTEQGDSAMYLCASSYGQGKETQYFGPGTRLLVL.